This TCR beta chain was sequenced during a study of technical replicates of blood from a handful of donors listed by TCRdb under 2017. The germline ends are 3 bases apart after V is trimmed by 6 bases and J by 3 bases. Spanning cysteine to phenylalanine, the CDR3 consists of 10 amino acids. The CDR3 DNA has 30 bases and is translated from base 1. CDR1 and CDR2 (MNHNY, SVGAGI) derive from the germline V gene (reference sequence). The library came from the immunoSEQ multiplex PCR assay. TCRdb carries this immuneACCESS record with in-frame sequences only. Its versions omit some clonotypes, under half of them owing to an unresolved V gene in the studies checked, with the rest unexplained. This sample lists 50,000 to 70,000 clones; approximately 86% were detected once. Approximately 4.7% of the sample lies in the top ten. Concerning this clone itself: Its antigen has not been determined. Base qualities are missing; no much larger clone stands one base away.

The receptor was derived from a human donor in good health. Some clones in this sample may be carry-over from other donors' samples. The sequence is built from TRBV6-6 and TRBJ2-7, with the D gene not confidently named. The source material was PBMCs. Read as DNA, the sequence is TGTGCCAGCAGCAACTACGAGCAGTACTTC. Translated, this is CASSNYEQYF.